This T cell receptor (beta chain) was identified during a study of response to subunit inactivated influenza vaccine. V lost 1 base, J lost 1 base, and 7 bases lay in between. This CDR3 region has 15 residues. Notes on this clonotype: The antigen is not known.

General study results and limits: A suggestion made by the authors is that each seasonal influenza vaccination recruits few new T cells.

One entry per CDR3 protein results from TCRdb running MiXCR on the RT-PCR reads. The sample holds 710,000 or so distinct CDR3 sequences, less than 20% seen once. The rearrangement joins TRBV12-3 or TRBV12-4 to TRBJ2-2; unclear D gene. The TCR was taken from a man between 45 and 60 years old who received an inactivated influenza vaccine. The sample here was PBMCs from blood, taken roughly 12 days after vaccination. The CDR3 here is CASSLGPMNTGELFF. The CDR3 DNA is TGTGCCAGCAGTTTAGGACCAATGAACACCGGGGAGCTGTTTTTT.